The present entry profiles one T cell receptor beta chain with its context. Its antigen is not known. These data come from a study of CD4 T cell repertoires in COVID-19. Study details: After approximately ten days of IL-2 expansion, CFSE-low cells were relabeled and restimulated with other coronavirus spikes.

Points from the study as a whole: Two or all three memory subsets shared several highly expanded SARS-CoV-2-reactive clonotypes. Some SARS-CoV-2 clonotypes, between about 6.5 and 28%, recurred in SARS-CoV and/or HKU1 cultures.

These memory T cells were uncultured and sequenced directly after ex vivo isolation. Profiled with immunoSEQ multiplex PCR; TCRdb holds only in-frame clones, not every one. This table has about 22,000 clones, around nine tenths appearing once. V was pared by 2 bases and J by 1 base, with 13 bases between. The CDR3 sequence is 17 residues long. Germline values: CDR1 SGHRS, CDR2 YFSETQ. The sequenced sample was central memory CD4+ T cells from blood, obtained before the COVID-19 pandemic. V and J are TRBV5-1 and TRBJ2-6; D gene uncertain. The sequence was obtained from a human donor who had COVID-19. The CDR3 DNA reads TGCGCCAGCAGCTTTCGACCCGGGTCATCTGGGGCCAACGTCCTGACTTTC. This gives the protein CASSFRPGSSGANVLTF. Using reference TRBV5-1 and TRBJ2-6 for the parts outside the CDR3, the full variable domain is KAGVTQTPRYLIKTRGQQVTLSCSPISGHRSVSWYQQTPGQGLQFLFEYFSETQRNKGNFPGRFSGRQFSNSRSEMNVSTLELGDSALYLCASSFRPGSSGANVLTFGAGSRLTVL.